Presented here are 20 T cell receptor beta chains from one specimen sequenced in a study of cytomegalovirus exposure and HLA in healthy donors. 13 Jbeta primers and 60 Vbeta primers were used for the PCR. Clones were read by immunoSEQ multiplex PCR, and TCRdb kept only the in-frame ones, dropping some. This sample has under 150,000 clones, with around 72% found just once. Sequencing input: PBMCs. The receptors here all came from a human donor in good health.

The genes are TRBV5-8 and TRBJ1-5; 10 nucleotides agree with TRBD1. The V and J ends lost 3 bases and 9 bases, in that order; junction bases with no gene match: 6. Germline CDR1 is SGHTS and CDR2 is YDEGEE. The CDR3 sequence is 14 residues long. The CDR3 is CASSSGQGPWPQHF. Written as DNA, the CDR3 is TGTGCCAGCAGCTCGGGACAGGGGCCGTGGCCCCAGCATTTT.

The chain couples TRBV11-2 to TRBJ1-2; TRBD1 agrees at 9 bases. Trimming cost V 1 base and J 3 bases; bases outside gene matches: 0. Germline V gene data show CDR1 as SGHAT and CDR2 as FQNNGV. The CDR3 length is 14 residues. Here the CDR3 reads CASSLGTGDYGYTF. For the CDR3, the DNA is TGTGCCAGCAGCTTAGGGACAGGGGACTATGGCTACACCTTC. Supplemented by reference TRBV11-2 and TRBJ1-2, the full variable domain reads EAGVAQSPRYKIIEKRQSVAFWCNPISGHATLYWYQQILGQGPKLLIQFQNNGVVDDSQLPKDRFSAERLKGVDSTLKIQPAKLEDSAVYLCASSLGTGDYGYTFGSGTRLTVV.

The gene calls are TRBV28 and TRBJ2-7; the match to TRBD2 covers 16 bases. The CDR3 consists of 18 residues. After removal of 4 bases from V and 6 bases from J, the junction contained 12 bases not matched to a gene. Per the germline V gene, CDR1 is MDHEN and CDR2 is SYDVKM. This CDR3 is CASSSEGLAGGLASEQYF. The CDR3 DNA reads TGTGCCAGCAGTTCGGAGGGACTAGCGGGGGGGCTAGCTAGCGAGCAGTACTTC.

The chain links TRBV29-1 to TRBJ1-2; no clear D gene. The germline V and J ends were trimmed by 6 bases and 8 bases, with 19 bases remaining between them. The CDR3 length is 13 residues. Germline lookup yields CDR1 SQVTM and CDR2 ANQGSEA. The CDR3: CSVHEVIGSGYTF. CDR3 nucleotide sequence: TGCAGCGTCCACGAGGTTATAGGGAGCGGCTACACCTTC.

The V call is TRBV9, the J call TRBJ2-5, with TRBD2 matching over 12 bases. There are 15 residues in the CDR3. Per germline, CDR1 SGDLS and CDR2 YYNGEE. The J segment lost 5 bases and the V segment lost 3 bases, leaving 5 bases of the junction unmatched. CDR3 DNA sequence: TGTGCCAGCAGCGCGGGACTAGCGGGTTCGGAGACCCAGTACTTC. Translation gives CASSAGLAGSETQYF.

V and J are TRBV11-2 and TRBJ2-5; D ambiguous. The germline V gene encodes CDR1 SGHAT and CDR2 FQNNGV. V gave up 5 bases and J gave up 4 bases, with 8 bases separating them. This CDR3 region has 12 residues. CDR3 loop: CASSLRRETQYF. For the CDR3, the DNA is TGTGCCAGCAGCCTACGAAGAGAGACCCAGTACTTC.

J is TRBJ2-5 and V is TRBV11-1, with 8 nucleotides matching TRBD1. Germline trimming cut 4 bases from V and 2 bases from J; bases unmatched to any gene: 9. Germline CDR1 and CDR2: SGHAT and FQDESV (reference sequence). CDR3 length: 16 amino acids. In DNA, the CDR3 is TGTGCCAGCAGCTCCTCCGGGACAGGTGTACAAGAGACCCAGTACTTC. Its translation: CASSSSGTGVQETQYF.

This chain joins TRBV5-1 and TRBJ2-2; 16 positions match TRBD2. The junction had 6 bases not matched to a gene; V was cut back by 5 bases and J by 5 bases. Germline V gene lookup returns CDR1 SGHRS and CDR2 YFSETQ. The CDR3 consists of 17 residues. The CDR3 here is CASRSPGLAGGTGELFF. The CDR3 DNA follows: TGCGCCAGCAGATCACCGGGACTAGCGGGGGGGACCGGGGAGCTGTTTTTT.

J is TRBJ2-7 and V is TRBV13, with 10 bases identical to TRBD2. Germline CDR1 is PRHDT and CDR2 is FYEKMQ (reference sequence). Losses at the gene ends were 1 base for V and 1 base for J; bases not matched to a gene: 1. The CDR3 runs to 15 residues. DNA of the CDR3: TGTGCCAGCAGCTTAGTAGCGGGAGGTTCCTACGAGCAGTACTTC. Its translation: CASSLVAGGSYEQYF.

This clone was seen more than once but under ten times. This chain uses TRBV7-3 with TRBJ2-1; possibly TRBD1 for D (5 bases). Germline-derived CDR1 and CDR2 are SGHTA and FQGTGA. This CDR3 contains 13 residues. The V gene lost 3 bases and the J gene lost 10 bases, with 13 bases spanning the gap. CDR3 nucleotides: TGTGCCAGCAGCTTTTTGCCGTGGGGCGAGCAGTTCTTC. It encodes CASSFLPWGEQFF.

The rearrangement links TRBV27 to TRBJ2-1; 9 positions agree with TRBD2. Trimming at V came to 6 bases and at J to 8 bases, leaving 5 bases not matched to a gene. CDR1 and CDR2 (germline): MNHEY, SMNVEV (reference sequence). The CDR3 contains 13 residues. The CDR3 loop is CASRAGGVDEQFF. Here the CDR3 DNA reads TGTGCCAGCAGGGCGGGAGGGGTCGATGAGCAGTTCTTC.

Only one count was recorded for this clone. This sequence joins TRBV28 and TRBJ2-7; 7 nucleotides line up with TRBD2. V gave up 5 bases and J gave up 2 bases; unmatched junction bases: 9. This CDR3 region has 15 residues. Per the germline V gene, CDR1 is MDHEN and CDR2 is SYDVKM. The CDR3 is CASSTAGGVTYEQYF. CDR3 DNA sequence: TGTGCCAGCAGTACCGCTGGGGGGGTAACCTACGAGCAGTACTTC.

This sequence joins TRBV6-6 and TRBJ2-1; 9 positions match TRBD2. The germline CDR1 and CDR2 sequences are MNHNY and SVGAGI (reference sequence). V dropped 7 bases and J dropped 10; count of bases not matched to a gene: 11. The CDR3 spans 14 residues. CDR3 amino acids: CASTGQAGGGEQFF. The DNA for the CDR3 is TGTGCCAGCACCGGACAAGCGGGAGGAGGGGAGCAGTTCTTC.

The chain is built from TRBV6-1 and TRBJ1-5; 7 bases line up with TRBD1. V lost 6 bases and J lost 4; bases outside the gene matches: 3. Germline-derived CDR1 and CDR2 are MNHNS and SASEGT. The CDR3 consists of 13 residues. CDR3 nucleotide sequence: TGTGCCAGCAGCGGGACAGTTAATCAGCCCCAGCATTTT. Translation gives CASSGTVNQPQHF.

The V gene is TRBV6-5, the J gene TRBJ2-1; D is possibly TRBD2 (5 bases). CDR1 and CDR2 from the germline V gene are MNHEY and SVGAGI. V lost 11 bases and J 10 bases, leaving 27 bases between the germline ends. The CDR3 loop spans 15 amino acids. CDR3 in amino acids: CAGTYPELVLNEQFF. The CDR3 DNA sequence: TGTGCCGGAACCTATCCGGAACTAGTGTTAAACGAGCAGTTCTTC.

This chain uses TRBV7-9 with TRBJ2-2, with TRBD2 identical over 9 bases. Germline V gives CDR1 SEHNR, CDR2 FQNEAQ (reference sequence). V shed 5 bases and J 2 bases; nucleotides not matched to a gene: 9. CDR3 length: 17 residues. CDR3 residues: CASSVSGRTPNTGELFF. CDR3 DNA sequence: TGTGCCAGCAGCGTGAGCGGGAGGACCCCCAACACCGGGGAGCTGTTTTTT.

The CDR3 DNA follows: TGTGCCAGCAGCTTGGGACTAGCGGGGGGGCGTAACAGGGAGCTGTTTTTT. Amino acid sequence: CASSLGLAGGRNRELFF. This chain uses TRBV12-1 with TRBJ2-2; the D call of TRBD2 is as the table states it, not checked on the DNA. TRBV12-1 is described as a pseudogene. This CDR3 is 17 amino acids long.

The rearrangement uses TRBV18 and TRBJ1-6; D gene unclear. Germline V CDR1 and CDR2: KGHSH, LQKENI. V was cut by 6 bases and J by 0 bases, with 6 bases left in between. The CDR3 sequence is 14 residues long. The DNA for the CDR3 is TGTGCCAGCTCCGGGAGCTCCTATAATTCACCCCTCCACTTT. Residues: CASSGSSYNSPLHF.

CDR3 loop: CASSLMARGPEAFF. The CDR3 DNA is TGTGCCAGCAGCTTAATGGCGCGGGGCCCTGAAGCTTTCTTT. The rearrangement uses TRBV13 and TRBJ1-1; a weak D match, TRBD1 (5 bases). The ends were cut back, 2 bases at V and 6 bases at J, with 13 bases in the middle. CDR1 PRHDT and CDR2 FYEKMQ come from the germline V gene (reference sequence). This CDR3 region has 14 residues.

The chain couples TRBV5-1 to TRBJ2-7; 7 bases map to TRBD1. The CDR3 is 16 residues long. With V trimmed by 0 bases and J by 3 bases, 9 bases remained unmatched. The V gene's germline CDR1 is SGHRS and CDR2 YFSETQ. CDR3 protein: CASSLASGTAFYEQYF. The CDR3 bases are TGCGCCAGCAGCTTGGCCTCCGGGACAGCCTTCTACGAGCAGTACTTC. The variable domain in full, completed from reference TRBV5-1 and TRBJ2-7, reads KAGVTQTPRYLIKTRGQQVTLSCSPISGHRSVSWYQQTPGQGLQFLFEYFSETQRNKGNFPGRFSGRQFSNSRSEMNVSTLELGDSALYLCASSLASGTAFYEQYFGPGTRLTVT.